Below, 3 T cell receptor beta chains from the same sample are listed, as sequenced in a study of shared T cell receptors in the human thymus. Repertoires were generated with immunoSEQ multiplex PCR, while TCRdb's copy carries only in-frame clones and drops some. The table has 720,000 or so clones, 80% to 90% seen once; the top ten hold about 0.011%. These data also formed part of another study, on human thymus T cells.

Sequencing used thymocytes. The receptors were sampled from a girl under three years old with a congenital heart defect.

In DNA, the CDR3 is TGTGCCAGTAGTCCCGGGACAGGGGTCGTCGGGGAGCTGTTTTTT. This sequence encodes CASSPGTGVVGELFF. V usage is TRBV19 and J usage is TRBJ2-2, with TRBD1 matching over 10 bases. Germline CDR1 LNHDA, CDR2 SQIVND (reference sequence). The CDR3 is 15 amino acids. Unmatched junction bases numbered 7, after V lost 5 bases and J lost 7 bases.

The rearrangement joins TRBV7-9 to TRBJ1-1; possible D gene TRBD1, 6 bases. The CDR3 totals 15 residues. The germline V gene encodes CDR1 SEHNR and CDR2 FQNEAQ (reference sequence). The germline V and J ends were trimmed by 5 bases and 3 bases, with 16 bases remaining between them. The CDR3 region is CASSKQGLLDTEAFF. The CDR3 DNA reads as TGTGCCAGCAGCAAGCAGGGGTTATTAGACACTGAAGCTTTCTTT.

This clone was seen a single time. The sample contains more than one DNA sequence encoding this CDR3. The chain has TRBV9 and TRBJ1-6; weak D call: TRBD1 (6 bases). CDR1 is SGDLS and CDR2 is YYNGEE in the germline V gene. The CDR3 length is 14 residues. Trimming took 2 bases from V and 7 from J, leaving 10 bases between them. Here the CDR3 reads CASSVETGNSPLHF. CDR3 sequence (DNA): TGTGCCAGCAGCGTCGAAACAGGGAATTCACCCCTCCACTTT.